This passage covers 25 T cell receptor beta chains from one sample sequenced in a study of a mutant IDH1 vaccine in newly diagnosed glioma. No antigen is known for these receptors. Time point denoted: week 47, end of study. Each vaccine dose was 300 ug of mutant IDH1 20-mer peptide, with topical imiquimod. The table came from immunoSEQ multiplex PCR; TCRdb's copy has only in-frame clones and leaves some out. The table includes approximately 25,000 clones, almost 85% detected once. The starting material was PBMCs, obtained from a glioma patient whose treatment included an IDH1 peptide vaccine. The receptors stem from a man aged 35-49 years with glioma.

The CDR3 nucleotides are TGTGCCAGCAGTCCCGGGACAGGGATTGGAAAACTGTTTTTT. Translated: CASSPGTGIGKLFF. V and J are TRBV6-5 and TRBJ1-4; 9 nucleotides agree with TRBD1. With 5 bases clipped from V and 10 bases from J, the junction kept 8 bases outside the gene matches. This CDR3 spans 14 amino acids. Germline-derived CDR1 and CDR2 are MNHEY and SVGAGI.

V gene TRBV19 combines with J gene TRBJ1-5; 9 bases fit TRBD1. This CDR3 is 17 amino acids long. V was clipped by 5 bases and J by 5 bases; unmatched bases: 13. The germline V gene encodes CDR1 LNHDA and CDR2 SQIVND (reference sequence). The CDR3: CASSLSGTGRNYQPQHF. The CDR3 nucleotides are TGTGCCAGTAGTCTATCCGGGACAGGGAGGAATTATCAGCCCCAGCATTTT.

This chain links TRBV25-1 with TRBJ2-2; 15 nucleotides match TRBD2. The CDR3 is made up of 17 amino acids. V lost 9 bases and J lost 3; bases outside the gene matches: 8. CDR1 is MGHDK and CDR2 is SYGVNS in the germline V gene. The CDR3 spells CARGTSGRRMYTGELFF. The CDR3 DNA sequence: TGTGCCAGGGGGACTAGCGGGAGGAGGATGTACACCGGGGAGCTGTTTTTT.

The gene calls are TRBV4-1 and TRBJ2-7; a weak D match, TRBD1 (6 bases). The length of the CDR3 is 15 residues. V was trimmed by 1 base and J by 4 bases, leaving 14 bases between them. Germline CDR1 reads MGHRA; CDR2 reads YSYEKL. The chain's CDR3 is CASSQAPGHPYEQYF. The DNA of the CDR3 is TGCGCCAGCAGCCAAGCACCGGGACACCCGTACGAGCAGTACTTC.

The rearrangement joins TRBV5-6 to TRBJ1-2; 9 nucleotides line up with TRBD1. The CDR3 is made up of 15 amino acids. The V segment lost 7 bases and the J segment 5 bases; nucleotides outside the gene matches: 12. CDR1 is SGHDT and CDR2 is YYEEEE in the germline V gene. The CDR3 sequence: CASSQQGARRYGYTF. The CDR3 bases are TGTGCCAGCTCGCAACAGGGGGCGCGACGGTATGGCTACACCTTC.

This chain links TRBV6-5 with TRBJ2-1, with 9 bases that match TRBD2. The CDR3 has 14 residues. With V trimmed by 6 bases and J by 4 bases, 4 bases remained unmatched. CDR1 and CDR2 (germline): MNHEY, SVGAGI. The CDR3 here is CASRTTSGYNEQFF. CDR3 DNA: TGTGCCAGCAGGACGACTAGCGGTTACAATGAGCAGTTCTTC.

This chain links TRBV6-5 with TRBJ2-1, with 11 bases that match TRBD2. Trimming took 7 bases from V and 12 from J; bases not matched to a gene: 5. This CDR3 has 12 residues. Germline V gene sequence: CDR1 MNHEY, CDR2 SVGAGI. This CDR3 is CASTAGLAGQFF. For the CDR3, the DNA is TGTGCCAGCACTGCCGGACTAGCGGGGCAGTTCTTC.

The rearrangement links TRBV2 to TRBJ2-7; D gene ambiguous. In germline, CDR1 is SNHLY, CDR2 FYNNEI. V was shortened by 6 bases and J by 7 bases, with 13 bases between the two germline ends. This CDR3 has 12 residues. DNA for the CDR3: TGTGCCAGCAGGCAGGACGTCGGAGAGCAGTACTTC. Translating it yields CASRQDVGEQYF.

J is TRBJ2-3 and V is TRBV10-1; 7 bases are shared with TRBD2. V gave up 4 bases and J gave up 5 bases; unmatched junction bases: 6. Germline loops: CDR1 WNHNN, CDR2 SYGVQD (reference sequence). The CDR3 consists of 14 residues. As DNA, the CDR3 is TGCGCCAGCAGTGGCCCCTTAGCGGGAGATACGCAGTATTTT. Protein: CASSGPLAGDTQYF.

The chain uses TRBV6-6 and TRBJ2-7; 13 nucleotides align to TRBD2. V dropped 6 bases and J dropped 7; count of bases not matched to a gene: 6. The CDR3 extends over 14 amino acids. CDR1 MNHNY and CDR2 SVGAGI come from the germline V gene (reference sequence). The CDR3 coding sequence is TGTGCCAGCAGCCCGACTAGCGGGAGGCAAGAGCAGTACTTC. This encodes CASSPTSGRQEQYF.

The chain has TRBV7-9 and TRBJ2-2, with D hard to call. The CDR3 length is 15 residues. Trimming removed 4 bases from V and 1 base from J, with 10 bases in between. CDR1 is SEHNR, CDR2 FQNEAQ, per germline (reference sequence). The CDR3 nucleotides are TGTGCCAGCAGCTCCCCGGAGAGGAACACCGGGGAGCTGTTTTTT. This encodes CASSSPERNTGELFF.

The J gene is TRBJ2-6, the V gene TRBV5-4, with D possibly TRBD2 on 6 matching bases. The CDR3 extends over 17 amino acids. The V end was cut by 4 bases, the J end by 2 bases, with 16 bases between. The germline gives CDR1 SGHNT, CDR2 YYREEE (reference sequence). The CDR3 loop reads CASSGRQGLAGANVLTF. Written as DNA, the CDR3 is TGTGCCAGCAGCGGGCGCCAGGGACTCGCTGGGGCCAACGTCCTGACTTTC. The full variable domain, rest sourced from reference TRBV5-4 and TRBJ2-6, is ETGVTQSPTHLIKTRGQQVTLRCSSQSGHNTVSWYQQALGQGPQFIFQYYREEENGRGNFPPRFSGLQFPNYSSELNVNALELDDSALYLCASSGRQGLAGANVLTFGAGSRLTVL.

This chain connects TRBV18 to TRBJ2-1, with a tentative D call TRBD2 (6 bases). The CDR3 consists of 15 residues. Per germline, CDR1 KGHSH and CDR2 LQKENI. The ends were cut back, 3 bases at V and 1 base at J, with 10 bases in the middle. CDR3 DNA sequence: TGTGCCAGCTCACCCTTGGGGACTTCCTACAATGAGCAGTTCTTC. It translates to CASSPLGTSYNEQFF.

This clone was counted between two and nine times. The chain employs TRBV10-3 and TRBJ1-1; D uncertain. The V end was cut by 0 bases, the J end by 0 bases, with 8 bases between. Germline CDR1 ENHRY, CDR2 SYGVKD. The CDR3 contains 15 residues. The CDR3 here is CAISESANMNTEAFF. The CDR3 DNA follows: TGTGCCATCAGTGAGTCCGCGAACATGAACACTGAAGCTTTCTTT.

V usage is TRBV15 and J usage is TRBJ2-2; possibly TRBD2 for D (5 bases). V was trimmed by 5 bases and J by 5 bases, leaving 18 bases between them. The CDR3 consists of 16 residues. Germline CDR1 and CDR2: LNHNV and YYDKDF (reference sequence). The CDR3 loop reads CATSDPGSGKTGELFF. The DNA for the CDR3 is TGTGCCACCAGCGATCCTGGGAGCGGAAAGACCGGGGAGCTGTTTTTT. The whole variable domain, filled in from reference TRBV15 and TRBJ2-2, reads DAMVIQNPRYQVTQFGKPVTLSCSQTLNHNVMYWYQQKSSQAPKLLFHYYDKDFNNEADTPDNFQSRRPNTSFCFLDIRSPGLGDTAMYLCATSDPGSGKTGELFFGEGSRLTVL.

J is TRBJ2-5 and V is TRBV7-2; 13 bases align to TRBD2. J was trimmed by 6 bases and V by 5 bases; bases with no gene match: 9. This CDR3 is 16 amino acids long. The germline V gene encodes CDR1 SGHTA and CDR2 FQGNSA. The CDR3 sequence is CASSIGLAGALKTQYF. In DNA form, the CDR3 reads TGTGCCAGCAGCATTGGACTAGCGGGAGCTTTAAAGACCCAGTACTTC.

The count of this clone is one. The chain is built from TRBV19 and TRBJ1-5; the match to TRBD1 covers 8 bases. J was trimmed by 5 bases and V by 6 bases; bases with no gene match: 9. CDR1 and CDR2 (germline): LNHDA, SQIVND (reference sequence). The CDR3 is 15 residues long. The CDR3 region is CASSKGTGAYQPQHF. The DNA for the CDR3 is TGTGCCAGTAGCAAGGGGACAGGCGCCTATCAGCCCCAGCATTTT.

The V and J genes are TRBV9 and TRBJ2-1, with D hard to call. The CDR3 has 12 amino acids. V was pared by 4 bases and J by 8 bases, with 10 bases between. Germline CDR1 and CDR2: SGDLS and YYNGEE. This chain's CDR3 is CASSLRAYEQFF. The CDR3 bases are TGTGCCAGCAGCCTCCGTGCGTATGAGCAGTTCTTC.

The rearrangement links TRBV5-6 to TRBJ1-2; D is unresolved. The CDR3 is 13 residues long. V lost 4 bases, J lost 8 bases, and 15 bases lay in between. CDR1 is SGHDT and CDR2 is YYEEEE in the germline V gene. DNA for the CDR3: TGTGCCAGCAGCCCCGGTAGGCCCCGGGGCTACACCTTC. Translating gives CASSPGRPRGYTF.

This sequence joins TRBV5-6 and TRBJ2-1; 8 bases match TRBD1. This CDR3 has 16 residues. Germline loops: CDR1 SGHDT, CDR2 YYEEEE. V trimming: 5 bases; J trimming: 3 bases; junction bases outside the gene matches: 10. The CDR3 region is CASSYDRGAFYNEQFF. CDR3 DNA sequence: TGTGCCAGCAGTTACGACAGGGGAGCTTTCTACAATGAGCAGTTCTTC.

The CDR3 nucleotides are TGTGCCAGCAGCCAAGTAGCGGGATCTGAGCAGTTCTTC. Translating it yields CASSQVAGSEQFF. V is TRBV14 and J is TRBJ2-1; TRBD2 matches at 8 bases. There are 13 residues in the CDR3. V trimming: 1 base; J trimming: 9 bases; junction bases outside the gene matches: 2. In germline, CDR1 is SGHDN, CDR2 FVKESK.

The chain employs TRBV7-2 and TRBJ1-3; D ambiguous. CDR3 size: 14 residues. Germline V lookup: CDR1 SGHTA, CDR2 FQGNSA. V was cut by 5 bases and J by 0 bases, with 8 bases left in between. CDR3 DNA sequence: TGTGCCAGCAGCCAAGACTTCTCTGGAAACACCATATATTTT. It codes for CASSQDFSGNTIYF.

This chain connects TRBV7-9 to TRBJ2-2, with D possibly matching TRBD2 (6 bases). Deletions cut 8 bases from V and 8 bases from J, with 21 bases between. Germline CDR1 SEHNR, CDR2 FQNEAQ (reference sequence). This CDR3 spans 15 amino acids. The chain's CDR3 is CASVPRSGGRGELFF. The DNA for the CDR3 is TGTGCCAGCGTCCCACGCTCCGGGGGTAGAGGGGAGCTGTTTTTT.

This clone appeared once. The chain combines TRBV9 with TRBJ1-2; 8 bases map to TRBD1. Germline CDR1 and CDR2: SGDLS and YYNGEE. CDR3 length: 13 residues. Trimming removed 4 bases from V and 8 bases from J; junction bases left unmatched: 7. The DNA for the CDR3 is TGTGCCAGCAGCCCCCGGACAGGGCAGGGCTACACCTTC. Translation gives CASSPRTGQGYTF.

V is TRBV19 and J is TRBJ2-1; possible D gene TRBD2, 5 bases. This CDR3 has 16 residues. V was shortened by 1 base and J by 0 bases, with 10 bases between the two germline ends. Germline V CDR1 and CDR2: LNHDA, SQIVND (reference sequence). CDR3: CASSIASGSSYNEQFF. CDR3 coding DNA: TGTGCCAGTAGTATAGCGTCTGGGAGCTCCTACAATGAGCAGTTCTTC.